The entry below describes one T cell receptor (beta chain). Original analysis: Reference gene primer amplification gave nucleated cell count estimates. Profiled with immunoSEQ multiplex PCR; TCRdb holds only in-frame clones, not every one. Clone size and the V and J calls come from that table; the DNA yielded D and trimming. The sample consists of about 250,000 clones, over 70% of them appearing once. The CDR3 extends over 15 amino acids. The ends were cut back, 6 bases at V and 2 bases at J, with 14 bases in the middle. Germline V CDR1 and CDR2: SGHAT, FQNNGV. The entry originates in a study of blood T cell repertoires in COVID-19. The overall study: Sites across the United States, Italy and Spain contributed samples from acute and convalescent COVID-19. Sample material is recorded as cDNA or gDNA derived from T cells, B-cell-depleted T cells, or PBMCs.

The source material was peripheral blood. This receptor was identified in a woman of 80 years or more with acute or convalescent COVID-19. The chain has TRBV11-2 and TRBJ2-1, with D tentatively TRBD2 (6 bases). CDR3 nucleotide sequence: TGTGCCAGCAGACTTGACGGGGGAACCTACAATGAGCAGTTCTTC. This encodes CASRLDGGTYNEQFF.